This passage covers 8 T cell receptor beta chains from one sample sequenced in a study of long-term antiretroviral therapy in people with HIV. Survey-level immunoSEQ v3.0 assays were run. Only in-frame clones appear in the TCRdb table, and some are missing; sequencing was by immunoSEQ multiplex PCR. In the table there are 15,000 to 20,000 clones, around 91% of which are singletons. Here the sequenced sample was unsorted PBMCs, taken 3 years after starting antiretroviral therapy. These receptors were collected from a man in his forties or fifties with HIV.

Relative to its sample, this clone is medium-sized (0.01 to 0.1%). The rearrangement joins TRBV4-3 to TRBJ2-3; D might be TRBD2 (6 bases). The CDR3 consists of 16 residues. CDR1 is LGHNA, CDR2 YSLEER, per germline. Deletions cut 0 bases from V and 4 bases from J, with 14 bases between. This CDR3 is CASSQERIGGADTQYF. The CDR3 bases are TGCGCCAGCAGCCAAGAAAGAATCGGCGGGGCAGATACGCAGTATTTT.

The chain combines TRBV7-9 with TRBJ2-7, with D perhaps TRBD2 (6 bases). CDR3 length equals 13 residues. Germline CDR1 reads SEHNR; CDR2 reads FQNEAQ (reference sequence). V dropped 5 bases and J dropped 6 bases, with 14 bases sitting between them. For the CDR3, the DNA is TGTGCCAGCAGCCCACGGACGACTAGCGAGCAGTACTTC. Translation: CASSPRTTSEQYF.

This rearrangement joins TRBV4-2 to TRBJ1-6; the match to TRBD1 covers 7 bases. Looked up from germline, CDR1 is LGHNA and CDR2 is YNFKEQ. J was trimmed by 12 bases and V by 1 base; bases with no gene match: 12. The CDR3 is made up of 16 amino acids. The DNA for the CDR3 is TGTGCCAGCAGCCAAGGCCCGGGACAGACGTATCGACCCCTCCACTTT. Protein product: CASSQGPGQTYRPLHF.

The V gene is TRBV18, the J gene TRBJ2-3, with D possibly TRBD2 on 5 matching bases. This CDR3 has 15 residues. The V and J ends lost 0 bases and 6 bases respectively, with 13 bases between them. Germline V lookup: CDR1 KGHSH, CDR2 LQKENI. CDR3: CASSPPSGGGDTQYF. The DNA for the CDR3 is TGTGCCAGCTCACCACCGTCTGGAGGAGGTGATACGCAGTATTTT.

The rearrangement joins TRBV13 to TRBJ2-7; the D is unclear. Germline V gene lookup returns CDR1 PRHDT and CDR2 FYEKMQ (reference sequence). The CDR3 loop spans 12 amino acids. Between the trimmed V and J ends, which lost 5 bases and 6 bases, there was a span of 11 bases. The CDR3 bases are TGTGCCAGCAGCCCCTATAGTACCGAGCAGTACTTC. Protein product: CASSPYSTEQYF.

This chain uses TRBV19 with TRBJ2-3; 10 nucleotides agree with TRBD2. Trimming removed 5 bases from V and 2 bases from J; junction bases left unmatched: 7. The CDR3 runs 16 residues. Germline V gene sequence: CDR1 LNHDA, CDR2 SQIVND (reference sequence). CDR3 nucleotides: TGTGCCAGTAGTCCCACTAGCGGGGCGTCCACAGATACGCAGTATTTT. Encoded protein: CASSPTSGASTDTQYF. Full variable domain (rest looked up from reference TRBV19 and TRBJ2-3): DGGITQSPKYLFRKEGQNVTLSCEQNLNHDAMYWYRQDPGQGLRLIYYSQIVNDFQKGDIAEGYSVSREKKESFPLTVTSAQKNPTAFYLCASSPTSGASTDTQYFGPGTRLTVL.

Here the CDR3 reads CASSEAAGHFFRDTQYF. The CDR3 DNA sequence: TGTGCCAGCAGTGAAGCCGCAGGGCATTTTTTTCGAGATACGCAGTATTTT. The chain employs TRBV2 and TRBJ2-3, with D possibly matching TRBD1 (5 bases). The CDR3 is 17 amino acids. Germline V gene sequence: CDR1 SNHLY, CDR2 FYNNEI. V lost 0 bases to trimming and J lost 5 bases, with 18 bases between them.

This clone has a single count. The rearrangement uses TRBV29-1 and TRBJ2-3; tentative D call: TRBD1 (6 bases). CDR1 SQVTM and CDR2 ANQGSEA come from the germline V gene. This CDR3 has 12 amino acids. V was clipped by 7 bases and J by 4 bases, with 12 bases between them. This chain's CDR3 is CSDTGYADTQYF. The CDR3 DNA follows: TGCAGCGATACAGGGTACGCAGATACGCAGTATTTT.